This is a list of T cell receptor beta chains from one sample in a study of T-cell memory formation after mild COVID-19. MiXCR, run by TCRdb on the 5' RACE reads, gives a single entry per CDR3 protein. Of a few hundred thousand distinct CDR3 sequences detected, approximately 15% appear once; the ten largest clones hold under 25%. The sequenced material came from PBMCs or a T cell subset sorted from them (not recorded which). These TCRs come from a man younger than 30 who had mild COVID-19 (a few samples of this study predate the infection). Cell type and time point are not known. CDR3s include the opening cysteine and the closing phenylalanine or tryptophan.

>TRBV15|17|TRBJ1-2
CATSRDRDPRGPYGYTF
>TRBV28|11|TRBJ1-1
CASIFGAQAFF
>TRBV3-1|15|TRBJ1-1
CASSQGDRITSSAFF
>TRBV9|13|TRBJ1-4
CASSVGRGEKLFF
>TRBV5-1|14|TRBJ2-7
CASSTGQGAYEQYF
>TRBV5-6|11|TRBJ1-2
CASSLVAGYTF
>TRBV10-3|12|TRBJ2-1
CAITEGGGEQFF
>TRBV7-3|13|TRBJ2-3
CASSLIAGDTQYF
>TRBV29-1|15|TRBJ1-2
CSLSLVTTEVYGYTF
>TRBV4-3|16|TRBJ2-1
CASSQEPDRSYNEQFF
>TRBV6-2/TRBV6-3|13|TRBJ2-3
CASSYRSADTQYF
>TRBV18|14|TRBJ1-2
CASSPRDKIYGYTF
>TRBV5-1|14|TRBJ2-3
CASSLGRYTDTQYF
>TRBV4-2|18|TRBJ2-6
CASSQDVGSSSGANVLTF
>TRBV27|13|TRBJ2-3
CASRLGPLDTQYF
>TRBV9|16|TRBJ2-2
CASSVDAGPNTGELFF
>TRBV6-6|14|TRBJ2-3
CASSYSGLADTQYF
>TRBV7-2|16|TRBJ1-6
CASSLLPVSYNSPLHF
>TRBV29-1|13|TRBJ2-7
CSVENWDSYEQYF
>TRBV7-9|12|TRBJ1-2
CASSSREGGYTF
>TRBV28|16|TRBJ2-1
CASINPPDRGKNEQFF
>TRBV20-1|12|TRBJ2-3
CSAVKGLDTQYF
>TRBV12-3/TRBV12-4|13|TRBJ1-3
CASSFRDGNTIYF
>TRBV12-3/TRBV12-4|15|TRBJ1-2
CASSQPGQGNYGYTF
>TRBV28|14|TRBJ2-5
CASSSAGPQETQYF
>TRBV10-3|14|TRBJ2-1
CALSSAGGPAPQFF
>TRBV20-1|16|TRBJ2-3
CSARDQSSGYTDTQYF
>TRBV7-3|13|TRBJ2-1
CASSDLRVNEQFF
>TRBV5-5|16|TRBJ1-1
CASSLAWVSPLTEAFF
>TRBV4-3|16|TRBJ2-1
CASSQDDMVSYNEQFF
>TRBV5-1|17|TRBJ2-1
CASSLDVLGQQNNEQFF
>TRBV12-3/TRBV12-4|12|TRBJ1-2
CASSSTGFGYTF
>TRBV20-1|14|TRBJ1-1
CSASVFQGNTEAFF
>TRBV20-1|14|TRBJ2-7
CSAREGNSPYEQYF
>TRBV5-1|16|TRBJ2-3
CASRAFSGGAGDTQYF
>TRBV5-1|18|TRBJ2-6
CASSLLRDTGTGANVLTF
>TRBV28|15|TRBJ2-1
CASSGTLGGRWEQFF
>TRBV9|15|TRBJ2-5
CASSVGGGSGETQYF
>TRBV7-2|14|TRBJ1-6
CASSWVTVDSPLHF
>TRBV20-1|14|TRBJ2-5
CSASDWSGQETQYF
>TRBV27|12|TRBJ1-1
CASMDRASSAFF
>TRBV20-1|14|TRBJ2-1
CSARTSGAYNEQFF
>TRBV12-3/TRBV12-4|14|TRBJ2-7
CASSPGIGPYEQYF
>TRBV7-7|16|TRBJ2-1
CASSSRTGKGHNEQFF
>TRBV13|16|TRBJ1-1
CASSLGGLGGNTEAFF
>TRBV12-3/TRBV12-4|14|TRBJ2-3
CASSVWGEGDTQYF